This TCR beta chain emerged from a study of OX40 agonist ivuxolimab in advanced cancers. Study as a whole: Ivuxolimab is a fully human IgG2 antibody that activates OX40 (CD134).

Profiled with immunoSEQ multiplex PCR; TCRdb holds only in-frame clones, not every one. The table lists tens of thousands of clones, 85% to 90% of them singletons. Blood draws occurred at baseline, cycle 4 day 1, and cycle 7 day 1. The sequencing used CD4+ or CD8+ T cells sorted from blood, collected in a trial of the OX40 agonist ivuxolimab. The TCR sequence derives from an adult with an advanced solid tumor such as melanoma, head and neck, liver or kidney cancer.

The CDR3 DNA is TGCGCCAGCAGCTTGTCGCAATGGGATGGCTACACCTTC. This sequence encodes CASSLSQWDGYTF. The V call is TRBV5-1, the J call TRBJ1-2, with D unresolved. The CDR3 length is 13 residues. Germline CDR1 is SGHRS and CDR2 is YFSETQ. Trimming removed 1 base at V and 6 bases at J, with 10 bases between.